Presented here are 17 T cell receptor beta chains from one specimen sequenced in a study of shared clonotypes between healthy human individuals. Naivety among CD8 cells was defined by CD45RO negativity and positive CCR7 selection, thereby excluding terminally differentiated effector memory CD45RA+ cells. Clones were read by immunoSEQ multiplex PCR, and TCRdb kept only the in-frame ones, dropping some. The sample consists of about 1.9 million clones, about 93% of them appearing once. Material for sequencing was naive CD8+ T cells from PBMCs. Every receptor here comes from a man aged 18 to 29 in good health. Some clones in this sample may be carry-over from other donors' samples.

About this clone: This sample includes further DNA sequences coding for the same CDR3. The rearrangement uses TRBV11-2 and TRBJ2-7; D gene uncertain. This CDR3 comprises 13 residues. V lost 0 bases to trimming and J lost 2 bases, with 5 bases between them. From germline, CDR1 is SGHAT and CDR2 FQNNGV. Here the CDR3 DNA reads TGTGCCAGCAGCTTAGATGGAGCCTACGAGCAGTACTTC. Encoded protein: CASSLDGAYEQYF.

V and J are TRBV15 and TRBJ2-3; maybe TRBD1 (6 bases). V was shortened by 6 bases and J by 7 bases, with 23 bases between the two germline ends. From germline, CDR1 is LNHNV and CDR2 YYDKDF (reference sequence). The CDR3 totals 16 residues. CDR3 amino acids: CATSITANRAANTQYF. The CDR3 nucleotides are TGTGCCACCAGTATAACAGCGAACAGGGCAGCAAATACGCAGTATTTT. Looking up the rest from reference TRBV15 and TRBJ2-3 gives the full variable domain: DAMVIQNPRYQVTQFGKPVTLSCSQTLNHNVMYWYQQKSSQAPKLLFHYYDKDFNNEADTPDNFQSRRPNTSFCFLDIRSPGLGDTAMYLCATSITANRAANTQYFGPGTRLTVL.

The CDR3 coding sequence is TGTGCCAGCAGCAAGTCGCCGGGACTAGCGGGAGTTCAGGAGACCCAGTACTTC. This sequence encodes CASSKSPGLAGVQETQYF. The chain is built from TRBV7-9 and TRBJ2-5, with 14 bases matching TRBD2. V gave up 5 bases and J gave up 5 bases; unmatched junction bases: 13. The CDR3 covers 18 residues. Per germline, CDR1 SEHNR and CDR2 FQNEAQ (reference sequence).

This chain joins TRBV7-3 and TRBJ2-2; unclear D gene. The CDR3 runs to 17 residues. The V gene lost 2 bases and the J gene lost 0 bases, with 13 bases spanning the gap. Germline V gene data show CDR1 as SGHTA and CDR2 as FQGTGA. The CDR3 sequence: CASSLGSAVANTGELFF. CDR3 sequence (DNA): TGTGCCAGCAGCTTAGGATCGGCTGTCGCGAACACCGGGGAGCTGTTTTTT.

The J gene is TRBJ2-5, the V gene TRBV27, with 12 bases lining up with TRBD1. CDR3 length: 16 residues. Germline assignment: CDR1 MNHEY and CDR2 SMNVEV (reference sequence). Trimming took 2 bases from V and 10 from J; bases not matched to a gene: 11. The DNA for the CDR3 is TGTGCCAGCAGTTTAGTCGGGACAGGGGGCGGCCCACTCCAGTACTTC. Amino acids: CASSLVGTGGGPLQYF.

For the CDR3, the DNA is TGTGCCAGTACAGTGTTCATGGGCAGCACAGATACGCAGTATTTT. Translated, it gives CASTVFMGSTDTQYF. The rearrangement joins TRBV19 to TRBJ2-3, with unresolved D. Germline lookup yields CDR1 LNHDA and CDR2 SQIVND (reference sequence). The CDR3 loop spans 15 amino acids. V lost 7 bases and J lost 0, with 14 bases in between.

The rearrangement uses TRBV6-5 and TRBJ1-2; D perhaps matches TRBD1 (5 bases). CDR3 length: 16 residues. The germline V gene has CDR1 MNHEY and CDR2 SVGAGI. V was clipped by 0 bases and J by 3 bases, with 14 bases between them. The CDR3 reads CASSYSGGERYYGYTF. CDR3 coding DNA: TGTGCCAGCAGTTACTCGGGGGGGGAAAGGTACTATGGCTACACCTTC.

V is TRBV9 and J is TRBJ2-1; 7 nucleotides match TRBD1. The CDR3 consists of 14 residues. Looked up from germline, CDR1 is SGDLS and CDR2 is YYNGEE. V gave up 0 bases and J gave up 9 bases; unmatched junction bases: 6. Here the CDR3 DNA reads TGTGCCAGCAGCGTAGGGCAGGGGGTCGTTGAGCAGTTCTTC. Its translation is CASSVGQGVVEQFF.

V and J are TRBV5-4 and TRBJ2-3; TRBD2 might be the D (6 bases). V was shortened by 2 bases and J by 0 bases, with 16 bases between the two germline ends. The CDR3 has 17 residues. CDR1 and CDR2 (germline): SGHNT, YYREEE (reference sequence). CDR3 sequence (DNA): TGTGCCAGCAGCTTCTACTGGACTACCTTTAGCACAGATACGCAGTATTTT. Amino acids: CASSFYWTTFSTDTQYF.

This chain connects TRBV28 to TRBJ1-1; TRBD1 agrees at 8 bases. The CDR3 totals 16 residues. V lost 3 bases to trimming and J lost 4 bases; unmatched junction nucleotides: 10. Germline CDR1 MDHEN, CDR2 SYDVKM. CDR3 sequence (DNA): TGTGCCAGCAGTTTTGGGGCAGGGGGCGCGGGCACTGAAGCTTTCTTT. Protein: CASSFGAGGAGTEAFF.

The chain has TRBV27 and TRBJ1-1, with D maybe TRBD1 (6 bases). The ends were cut back, 10 bases at V and 5 bases at J, with 20 bases in the middle. Germline V lookup: CDR1 MNHEY, CDR2 SMNVEV (reference sequence). CDR3 length: 14 residues. The CDR3 DNA sequence: TGTGCCACTCAAGGAGGGGGGGCCGTGACTGAAGCTTTCTTT. This sequence encodes CATQGGGAVTEAFF.

The gene calls are TRBV28 and TRBJ1-4; D possibly corresponds to TRBD1 (6 bases). Germline V gene data show CDR1 as MDHEN and CDR2 as SYDVKM. There are 15 residues in the CDR3. Trimming removed 5 bases from V and 0 bases from J, with 10 bases in between. CDR3 in amino acids: CASSPWTATNEKLFF. As DNA, the CDR3 is TGTGCCAGCAGTCCTTGGACAGCAACTAATGAAAAACTGTTTTTT.

This clone was found once. The same CDR3 is also encoded by other DNA sequences in this sample. The V and J genes are TRBV27 and TRBJ2-7; a weak D match, TRBD1 (6 bases). Trimming stripped 4 bases from V and 4 bases from J, with 11 bases between. Per germline, CDR1 MNHEY and CDR2 SMNVEV (reference sequence). The CDR3 loop spans 13 amino acids. The CDR3 DNA reads TGTGCCAGCAGTTGGGGGCGTACTTACGAGCAGTACTTC. This codes for CASSWGRTYEQYF.

The V gene is TRBV4-1, the J gene TRBJ2-7, with 9 bases identical to TRBD2. V gave up 0 bases and J gave up 4 bases; unmatched junction bases: 4. The CDR3 sequence is 15 residues long. CDR1 and CDR2 (germline): MGHRA, YSYEKL. The CDR3 here is CASSQEGSGRYEQYF. The CDR3 DNA reads as TGCGCCAGCAGCCAAGAAGGTAGCGGGAGATACGAGCAGTACTTC.

This clone is a singleton in its sample. The rearrangement uses TRBV27 and TRBJ2-5; no reliable D call. The CDR3 runs to 14 residues. The V gene lost 5 bases and the J gene lost 5 bases, with 15 bases spanning the gap. Germline V CDR1 and CDR2: MNHEY, SMNVEV (reference sequence). The CDR3, as DNA: TGTGCCAGCAGTCGCCTTAAGGGCAGGGAGACCCAGTACTTC. Its protein is CASSRLKGRETQYF.

This clone was seen only a few times. The CDR3 sequence: CASSQEDTGELFF. As DNA, the CDR3 is TGTGCCAGCAGCCAGGAGGACACCGGGGAGCTGTTTTTT. The chain uses TRBV4-2 and TRBJ2-2; TRBD2 might be the D (5 bases). With 3 bases removed from V and 3 bases from J, the gap between germline ends came to 5 bases. There are 13 residues in the CDR3. Per germline, CDR1 LGHNA and CDR2 YNFKEQ.

The chain couples TRBV28 to TRBJ2-7; the D gene could be TRBD1 or TRBD2 (5 bases each). The CDR3 runs to 17 residues. Germline V gene data show CDR1 as MDHEN and CDR2 as SYDVKM. V lost 6 bases, J lost 2 bases, and 23 bases lay in between. The CDR3 reads CASRPEDLNVGAYEQYF. DNA of the CDR3: TGTGCCAGCAGGCCCGAGGATTTGAACGTGGGGGCCTACGAGCAGTACTTC.